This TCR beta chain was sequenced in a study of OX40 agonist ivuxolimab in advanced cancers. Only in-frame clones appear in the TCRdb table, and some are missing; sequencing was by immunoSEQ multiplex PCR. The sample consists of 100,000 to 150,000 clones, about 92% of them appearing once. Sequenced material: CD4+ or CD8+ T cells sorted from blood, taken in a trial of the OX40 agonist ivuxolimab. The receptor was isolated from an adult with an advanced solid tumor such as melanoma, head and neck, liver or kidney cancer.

CDR3 region: CASSTLGLSTDTQYF. The DNA for the CDR3 is TGTGCCAGCAGCACGCTGGGACTTAGCACAGATACGCAGTATTTT. The chain has TRBV7-9 and TRBJ2-3; D might be TRBD2 (6 bases). V lost 5 bases and J lost 0, with 12 bases in between. CDR3 length: 15 amino acids. Germline V gene sequence: CDR1 SEHNR, CDR2 FQNEAQ (reference sequence).